Below, 16 T cell receptor beta chains from the same sample are listed, as sequenced in a study of Ad26.COV2.S vaccination and SARS-CoV-2 variants. Indicated treatment: roughly 20 received Ad26.COV2.S at low or high dose, single or two shots; about five received placebo; per-sample allocation not given. Day 63 after the first injection of vaccine or placebo was the sampling time. The data were produced by immunoSEQ multiplex PCR, yet TCRdb's version contains in-frame clones alone and is incomplete. Here the sample spans about 470,000 clones, roughly 88% being singletons. The input for sequencing was peripheral blood, taken in a trial of Ad26.COV2.S vaccine versus placebo. All receptors come from a person between 18 and 59 years old who received the Ad26.COV2.S COVID-19 vaccine or a placebo.

The V call is TRBV9, the J call TRBJ2-7, with 11 bases matching TRBD1. CDR1 and CDR2 from the germline V gene are SGDLS and YYNGEE. This CDR3 is 13 amino acids long. V gave up 7 bases and J gave up 3 bases; unmatched junction bases: 3. The CDR3 loop reads CASPGQGDYEQYF. The CDR3 bases are TGTGCCAGCCCGGGACAGGGGGACTACGAGCAGTACTTC.

The chain is built from TRBV6-5 and TRBJ1-5; D may be TRBD1 (6 bases). CDR1 is MNHEY, CDR2 SVGAGI, per germline. Trimming removed 6 bases at V and 4 bases at J, with 16 bases between. CDR3 size: 15 residues. The CDR3 DNA reads as TGTGCCAGCAGCCGGGGGGGGCAGGGTAATCAGCCCCAGCATTTT. It codes for CASSRGGQGNQPQHF.

V is TRBV29-1 and J is TRBJ2-1; a possible D gene is TRBD1 (6 bases). CDR1 is SQVTM and CDR2 is ANQGSEA in the germline V gene. The CDR3 sequence is 13 residues long. The V gene lost 4 bases and the J gene lost 9 bases, with 16 bases spanning the gap. CDR3 sequence (DNA): TGCAGCGTTGCGGCTAGATTACAGGGTGAGCAGTTCTTC. Residues: CSVAARLQGEQFF.

This chain connects TRBV15 to TRBJ1-5; no firm D call. The CDR3 length is 12 residues. Trimming removed 0 bases at V and 9 bases at J, with 6 bases between. Germline CDR1 is LNHNV and CDR2 is YYDKDF (reference sequence). The CDR3 DNA is TGTGCCACCAGCAGAGAATATCGGCCCCAGCATTTT. Translation gives CATSREYRPQHF.

V usage is TRBV6-2 or TRBV6-3 and J usage is TRBJ2-3; D is undetermined. V gave up 5 bases and J gave up 6 bases, with 12 bases separating them. The germline V gene has CDR1 MNHEY and CDR2 SVGEGT. This CDR3 has 13 amino acids. The CDR3 loop is CASSDPNGDTQYF. The CDR3 DNA is TGTGCCAGCAGTGACCCAAACGGGGATACGCAGTATTTT.

There are a few counts of this clone. The chain has TRBV25-1 and TRBJ1-3; no clear D. With 6 bases removed from V and 4 bases from J, the gap between germline ends came to 1 base. The CDR3 length is 10 residues. Germline V CDR1 and CDR2: MGHDK, SYGVNS. The chain's CDR3 is CASRGNTIYF. In nucleotides, the CDR3 is TGTGCCAGCAGGGGAAACACCATATATTTT.

This chain joins TRBV27 and TRBJ2-1, with 8 nucleotides matching TRBD2. Germline values: CDR1 MNHEY, CDR2 SMNVEV (reference sequence). The V segment lost 5 bases and the J segment 5 bases; nucleotides outside the gene matches: 14. The CDR3 totals 17 residues. CDR3 amino acids: CASSLSPELAVNNEQFF. Here the CDR3 DNA reads TGTGCCAGCAGTCTCTCTCCTGAACTAGCGGTAAACAATGAGCAGTTCTTC.

V gene TRBV9 combines with J gene TRBJ1-2; a weak D match, TRBD1 (5 bases). The germline CDR1 and CDR2 sequences are SGDLS and YYNGEE. The germline V and J ends were trimmed by 6 bases and 6 bases, with 15 bases remaining between them. The CDR3 is 13 amino acids. The CDR3 sequence is CASTGFILDGYTF. CDR3 bases: TGTGCCAGCACAGGGTTCATATTGGATGGCTACACCTTC.

V and J are TRBV9 and TRBJ1-6; weak D call: TRBD1 (6 bases). Germline V gene sequence: CDR1 SGDLS, CDR2 YYNGEE. V gave up 5 bases and J gave up 14 bases, with 17 bases separating them. The CDR3 is made up of 13 amino acids. CDR3 nucleotide sequence: TGTGCCAGCAGTGGCGACTACAGGGCGTCCCTCCACTTT. This gives the protein CASSGDYRASLHF.

The V gene is TRBV27, the J gene TRBJ1-2; D is ambiguous. Germline assignment: CDR1 MNHEY and CDR2 SMNVEV (reference sequence). The CDR3 totals 12 residues. V was cut by 4 bases and J by 2 bases, with 5 bases left in between. The CDR3 spells CASSWANYGYTF. The CDR3 nucleotides read TGTGCCAGCAGTTGGGCGAACTATGGCTACACCTTC.

The chain joins TRBV5-6 to TRBJ1-3; no clear D gene. Germline CDR1 SGHDT, CDR2 YYEEEE. Trimming removed 4 bases at V and 0 bases at J, with 14 bases between. The CDR3 is 16 amino acids. The CDR3 sequence: CASSPGPATSGNTIYF. CDR3 bases: TGTGCCAGCAGCCCAGGACCCGCAACCTCTGGAAACACCATATATTTT.

This clone was found once. The chain couples TRBV11-2 to TRBJ1-2; TRBD1 matches at 9 bases. CDR1 and CDR2 (germline): SGHAT, FQNNGV. There are 17 residues in the CDR3. V was clipped by 0 bases and J by 4 bases; unmatched bases: 9. The CDR3 spells CASSLDGGTGITYGYTF. The DNA of the CDR3 is TGTGCCAGCAGCTTAGATGGGGGGACAGGGATAACCTATGGCTACACCTTC.

This chain uses TRBV3-1 (or the pseudogene TRBV3-2) with TRBJ1-2, with a possible D match to TRBD1 (6 bases). The germline V gene has CDR1 LGHDT and CDR2 YNNKEL (reference sequence). The V end was cut by 4 bases, the J end by 6 bases, with 18 bases between. CDR3 length equals 15 residues. The CDR3: CASSPLEGGRDGYTF. The CDR3 nucleotides are TGTGCCAGCAGCCCACTCGAAGGGGGACGGGATGGCTACACCTTC.

The rearrangement links TRBV19 to TRBJ2-2, with 8 nucleotides matching TRBD1. The CDR3 length is 15 residues. Germline-derived CDR1 and CDR2 are LNHDA and SQIVND (reference sequence). Trimming at V came to 11 bases and at J to 6 bases, leaving 14 bases not matched to a gene. For the CDR3, the DNA is TGTGCCGGAAGAGAGACAGGGGATAGTGCCGGGGAGCTGTTTTTT. It yields the protein CAGRETGDSAGELFF.

V is TRBV4-3 and J is TRBJ1-1; the D gene is possibly TRBD1 (5 bases). CDR1 LGHNA and CDR2 YSLEER come from the germline V gene. This CDR3 is built from 16 residues. Trimming pared 3 bases from V and 7 bases from J, leaving 21 bases between. The CDR3 sequence is CASSHSRLSGRNEAFF. The CDR3 bases are TGCGCCAGCAGCCATAGCCGCCTATCGGGGCGGAATGAAGCTTTCTTT.

This clone was seen once. The chain has TRBV28 and TRBJ2-1; 7 bases are shared with TRBD1. The CDR3 is 16 residues long. CDR1 is MDHEN, CDR2 SYDVKM, per germline. V dropped 5 bases and J dropped 5; count of bases not matched to a gene: 12. The CDR3 loop is CASSAMGTEPNNEQFF. The CDR3 DNA reads TGTGCCAGCAGTGCCATGGGGACAGAGCCCAACAATGAGCAGTTCTTC.